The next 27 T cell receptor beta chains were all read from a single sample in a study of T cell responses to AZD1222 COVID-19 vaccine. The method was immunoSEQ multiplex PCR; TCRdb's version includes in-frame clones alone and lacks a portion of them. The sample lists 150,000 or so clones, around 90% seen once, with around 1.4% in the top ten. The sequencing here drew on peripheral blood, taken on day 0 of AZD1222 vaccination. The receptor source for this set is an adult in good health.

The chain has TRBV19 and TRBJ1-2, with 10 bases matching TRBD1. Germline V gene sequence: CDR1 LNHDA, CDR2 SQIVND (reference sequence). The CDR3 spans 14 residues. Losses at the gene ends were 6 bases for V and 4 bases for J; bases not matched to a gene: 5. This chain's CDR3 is CASRGTGAIYGYTF. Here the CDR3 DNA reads TGTGCCAGTAGGGGGACAGGGGCTATCTATGGCTACACCTTC.

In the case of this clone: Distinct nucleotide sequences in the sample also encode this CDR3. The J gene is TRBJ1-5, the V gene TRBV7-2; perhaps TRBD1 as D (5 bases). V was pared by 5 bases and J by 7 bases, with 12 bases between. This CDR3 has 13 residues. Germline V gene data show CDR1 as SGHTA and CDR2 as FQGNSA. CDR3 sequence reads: CASSPGGNQPQHF. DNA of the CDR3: TGTGCCAGCAGCCCCGGGGGGAACCAGCCCCAGCATTTT.

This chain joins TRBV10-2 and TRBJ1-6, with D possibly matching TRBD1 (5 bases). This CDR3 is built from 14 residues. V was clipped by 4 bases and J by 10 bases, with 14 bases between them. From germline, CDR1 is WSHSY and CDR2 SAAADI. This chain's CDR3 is CASSGMGDMSPLHF. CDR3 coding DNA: TGCGCCAGCAGTGGGATGGGGGATATGTCACCCCTCCACTTT.

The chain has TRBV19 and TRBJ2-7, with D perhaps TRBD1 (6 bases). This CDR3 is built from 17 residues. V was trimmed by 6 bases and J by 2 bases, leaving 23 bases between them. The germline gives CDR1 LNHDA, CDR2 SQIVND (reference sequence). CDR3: CASSFALGGERAYEQYF. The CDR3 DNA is TGTGCCAGTAGCTTTGCATTAGGGGGAGAACGTGCCTACGAGCAGTACTTC.

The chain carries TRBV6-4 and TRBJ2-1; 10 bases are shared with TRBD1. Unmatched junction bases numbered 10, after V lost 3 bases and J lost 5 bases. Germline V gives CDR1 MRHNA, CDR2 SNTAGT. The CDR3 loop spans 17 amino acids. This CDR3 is CASSEGGGGTGDNEQFF. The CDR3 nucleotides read TGTGCCAGCAGTGAAGGTGGTGGCGGGACAGGGGACAATGAGCAGTTCTTC.

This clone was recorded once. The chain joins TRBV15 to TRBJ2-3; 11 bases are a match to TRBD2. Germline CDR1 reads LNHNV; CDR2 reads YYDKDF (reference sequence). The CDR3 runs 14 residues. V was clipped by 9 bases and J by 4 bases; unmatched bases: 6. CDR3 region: CATRSGRGADTQYF. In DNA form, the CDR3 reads TGTGCCACTCGTAGCGGGAGGGGGGCAGATACGCAGTATTTT.

The CDR3 spells CASSTGTGNSYGYTF. The CDR3 nucleotides read TGTGCCAGTAGCACCGGGACAGGGAATAGCTATGGCTACACCTTC. V usage is TRBV19 and J usage is TRBJ1-2; 9 bases fit TRBD1. The CDR3 sequence is 15 residues long. The V gene end was trimmed by 6 bases and the J gene end by 4 bases; junction bases not matched to a gene: 9. Germline-derived CDR1 and CDR2 are LNHDA and SQIVND (reference sequence).

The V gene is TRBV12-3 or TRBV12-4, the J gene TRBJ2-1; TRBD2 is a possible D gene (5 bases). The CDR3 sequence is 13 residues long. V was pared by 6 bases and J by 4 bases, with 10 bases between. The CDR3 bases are TGTGCCAGCAGGGTAAGCGGATACAATGAGCAGTTCTTC. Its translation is CASRVSGYNEQFF.

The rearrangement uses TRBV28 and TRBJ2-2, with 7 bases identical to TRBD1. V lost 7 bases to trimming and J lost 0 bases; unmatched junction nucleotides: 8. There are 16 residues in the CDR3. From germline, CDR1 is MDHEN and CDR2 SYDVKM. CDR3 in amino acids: CASIEVGTANTGELFF. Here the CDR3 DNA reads TGTGCCAGCATAGAGGTCGGGACAGCGAACACCGGGGAGCTGTTTTTT.

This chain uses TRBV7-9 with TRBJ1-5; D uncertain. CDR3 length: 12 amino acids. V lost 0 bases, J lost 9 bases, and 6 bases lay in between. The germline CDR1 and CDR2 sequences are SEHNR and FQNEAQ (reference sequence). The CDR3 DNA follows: TGTGCCAGCAGCTTAGCGCCAGGGCCCCAGCATTTT. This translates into CASSLAPGPQHF.

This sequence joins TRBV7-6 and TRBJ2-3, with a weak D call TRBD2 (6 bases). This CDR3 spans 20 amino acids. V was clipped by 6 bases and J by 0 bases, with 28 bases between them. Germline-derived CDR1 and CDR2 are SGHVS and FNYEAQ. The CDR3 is CASRLESGVSGIFSTDTQYF. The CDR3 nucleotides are TGTGCCAGCAGGCTAGAATCGGGTGTTAGCGGCATATTTAGCACAGATACGCAGTATTTT.

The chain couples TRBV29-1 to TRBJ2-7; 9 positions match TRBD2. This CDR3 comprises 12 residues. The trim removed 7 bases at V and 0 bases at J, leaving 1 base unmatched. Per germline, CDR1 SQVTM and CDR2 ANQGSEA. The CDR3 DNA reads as TGCAGCGCTAGCGGGACCTCCTACGAGCAGTACTTC. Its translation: CSASGTSYEQYF.

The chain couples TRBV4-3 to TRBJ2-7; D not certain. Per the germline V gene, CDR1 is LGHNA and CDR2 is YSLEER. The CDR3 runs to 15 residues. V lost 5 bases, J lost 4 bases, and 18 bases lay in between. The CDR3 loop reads CASSLNIGQIYEQYF. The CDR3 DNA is TGCGCCAGCAGCTTAAACATTGGGCAGATATACGAGCAGTACTTC.

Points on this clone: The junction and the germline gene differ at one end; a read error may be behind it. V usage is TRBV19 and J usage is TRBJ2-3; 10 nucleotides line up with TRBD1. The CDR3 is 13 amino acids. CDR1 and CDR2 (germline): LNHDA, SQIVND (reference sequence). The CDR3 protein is CASSRQGADMQYF. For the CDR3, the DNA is TGTGCCAGTAGTAGACAGGGGGCAGATATGCAGTATTTT.

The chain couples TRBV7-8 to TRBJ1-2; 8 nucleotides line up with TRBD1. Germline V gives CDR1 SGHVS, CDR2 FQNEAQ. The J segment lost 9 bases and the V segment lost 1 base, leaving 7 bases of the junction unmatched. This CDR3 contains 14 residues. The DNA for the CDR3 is TGTGCCAGCAGCTTAGATGGGACAGGCTACCGCTACACCTTC. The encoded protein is CASSLDGTGYRYTF.

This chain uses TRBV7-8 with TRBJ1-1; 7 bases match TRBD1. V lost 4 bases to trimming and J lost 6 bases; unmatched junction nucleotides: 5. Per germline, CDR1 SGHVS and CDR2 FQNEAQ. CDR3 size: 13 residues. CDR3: CASSSRDRAEAFF. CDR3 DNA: TGTGCCAGCAGCTCGAGAGACAGGGCTGAAGCTTTCTTT. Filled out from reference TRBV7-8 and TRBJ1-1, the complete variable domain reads GAGVSQSPRYKVAKRGQDVALRCDPISGHVSLFWYQQALGQGPEFLTYFQNEAQLDKSGLPSDRFFAERPEGSVSTLKIQRTQQEDSAVYLCASSSRDRAEAFFGQGTRLTVV.

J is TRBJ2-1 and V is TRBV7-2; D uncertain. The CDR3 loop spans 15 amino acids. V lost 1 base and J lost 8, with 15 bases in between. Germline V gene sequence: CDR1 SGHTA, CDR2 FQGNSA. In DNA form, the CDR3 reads TGTGCCAGCAGCTTAGAGGGAACTCCTGGTCATGAGCAGTTCTTC. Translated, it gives CASSLEGTPGHEQFF.

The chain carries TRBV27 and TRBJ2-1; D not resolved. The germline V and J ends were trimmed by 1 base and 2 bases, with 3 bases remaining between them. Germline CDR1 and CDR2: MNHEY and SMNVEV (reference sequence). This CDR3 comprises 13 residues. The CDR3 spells CASSLFAYNEQFF. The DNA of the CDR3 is TGTGCCAGCAGTTTATTCGCCTACAATGAGCAGTTCTTC.

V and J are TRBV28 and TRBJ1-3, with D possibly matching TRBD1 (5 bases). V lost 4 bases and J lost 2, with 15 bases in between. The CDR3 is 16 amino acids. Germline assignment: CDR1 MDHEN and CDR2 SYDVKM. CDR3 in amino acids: CASSSSRVDAGNTIYF. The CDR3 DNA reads TGTGCCAGCAGTTCGTCCAGGGTAGACGCTGGAAACACCATATATTTT.

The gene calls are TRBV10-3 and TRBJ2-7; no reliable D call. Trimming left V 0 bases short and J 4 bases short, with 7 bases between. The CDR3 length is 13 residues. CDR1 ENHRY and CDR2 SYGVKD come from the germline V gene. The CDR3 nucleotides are TGTGCCATCAGTGAGTCAAGCAGATACGAGCAGTACTTC. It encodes CAISESSRYEQYF.

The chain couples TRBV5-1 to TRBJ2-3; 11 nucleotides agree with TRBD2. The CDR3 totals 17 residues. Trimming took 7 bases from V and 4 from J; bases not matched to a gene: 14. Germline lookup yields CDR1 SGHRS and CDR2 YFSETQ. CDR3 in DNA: TGCGCCAGCGCCCACCAGAGTACTAGCGGGAGATCAGATACGCAGTATTTT. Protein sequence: CASAHQSTSGRSDTQYF.

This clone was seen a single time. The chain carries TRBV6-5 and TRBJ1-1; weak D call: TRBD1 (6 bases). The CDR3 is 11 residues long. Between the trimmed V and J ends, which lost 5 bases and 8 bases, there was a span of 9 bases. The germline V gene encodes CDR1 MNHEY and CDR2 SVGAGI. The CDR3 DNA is TGTGCCAGCAGTACCGACAGGGAAGCTTTCTTT. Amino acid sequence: CASSTDREAFF.

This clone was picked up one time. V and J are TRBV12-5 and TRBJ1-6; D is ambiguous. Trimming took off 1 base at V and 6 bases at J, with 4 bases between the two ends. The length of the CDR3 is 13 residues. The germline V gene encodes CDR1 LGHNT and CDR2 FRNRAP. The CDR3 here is CASGLEVNSPLHF. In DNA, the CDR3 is TGTGCTAGTGGTTTGGAGGTTAATTCACCCCTCCACTTT.

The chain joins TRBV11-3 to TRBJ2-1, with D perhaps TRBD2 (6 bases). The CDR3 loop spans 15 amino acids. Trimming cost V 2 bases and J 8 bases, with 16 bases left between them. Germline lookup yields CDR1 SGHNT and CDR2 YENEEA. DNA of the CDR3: TGTGCCAGCAGCTTATTCGGGAGACCGGAGCATGAGCAGTTCTTC. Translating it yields CASSLFGRPEHEQFF.

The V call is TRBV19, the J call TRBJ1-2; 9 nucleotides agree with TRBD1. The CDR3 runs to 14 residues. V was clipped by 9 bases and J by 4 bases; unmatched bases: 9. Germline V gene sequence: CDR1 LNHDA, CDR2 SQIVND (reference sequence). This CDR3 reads CASSSDRGSYGYTF. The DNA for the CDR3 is TGTGCCAGCAGCTCGGACAGGGGATCCTATGGCTACACCTTC.

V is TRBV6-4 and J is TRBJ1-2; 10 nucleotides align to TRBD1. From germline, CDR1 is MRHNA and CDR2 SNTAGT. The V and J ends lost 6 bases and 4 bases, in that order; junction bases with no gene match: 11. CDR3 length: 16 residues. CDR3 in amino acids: CASRLRGDRGAYGYTF. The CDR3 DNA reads TGTGCCAGCAGACTACGGGGGGACAGGGGAGCCTATGGCTACACCTTC.

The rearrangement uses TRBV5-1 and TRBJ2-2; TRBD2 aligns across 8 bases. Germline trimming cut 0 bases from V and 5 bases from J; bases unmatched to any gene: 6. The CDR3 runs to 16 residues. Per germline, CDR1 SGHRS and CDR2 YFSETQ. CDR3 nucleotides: TGCGCCAGCAGCTTGGTGGGACTAGGAGGTACCGGGGAGCTGTTTTTT. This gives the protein CASSLVGLGGTGELFF.